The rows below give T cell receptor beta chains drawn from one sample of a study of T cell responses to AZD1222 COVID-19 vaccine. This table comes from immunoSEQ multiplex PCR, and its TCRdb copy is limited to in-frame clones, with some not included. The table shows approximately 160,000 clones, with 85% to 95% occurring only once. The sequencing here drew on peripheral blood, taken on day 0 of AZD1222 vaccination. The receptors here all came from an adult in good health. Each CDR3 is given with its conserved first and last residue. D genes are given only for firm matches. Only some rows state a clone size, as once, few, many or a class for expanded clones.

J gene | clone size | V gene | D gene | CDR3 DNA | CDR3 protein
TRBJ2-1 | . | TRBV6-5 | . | TGTGCCAGCAGAACGGCCTTTGGTGAGCAGTTCTTC | CASRTAFGEQFF
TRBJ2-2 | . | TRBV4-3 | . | TGCGCCAGCAGCCCAGATCTCGGAGGATACGGCGGGGAGCTGTTTTTT | CASSPDLGGYGGELFF
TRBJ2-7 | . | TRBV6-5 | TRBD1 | TGTGCCAGCAGGGTCGGGACAGGGTATTACGAGCAGTACTTC | CASRVGTGYYEQYF
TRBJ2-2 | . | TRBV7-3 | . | TGTGCCAGCAGCTTACGTCTAACCGGGGAGCTGTTTTTT | CASSLRLTGELFF
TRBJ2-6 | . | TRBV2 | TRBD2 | TGTGCCAGCACCTACGGGGGGACTGGGGCCAACGTCCTGACTTTC | CASTYGGTGANVLTF
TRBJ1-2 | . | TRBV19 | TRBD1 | TGTGCCAGTAGTATTTCGGGACAGGGGGTCCTTCGTGGCTACACCTTC | CASSISGQGVLRGYTF
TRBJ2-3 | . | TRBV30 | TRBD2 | TGTGCCTGCAAGCGGGGGCGGTCAGATACGCAGTATTTT | CACKRGRSDTQYF
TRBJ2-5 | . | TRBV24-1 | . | TGTGCCACCAGTGATAGGGGGGGGGAGACCCAGTACTTC | CATSDRGGETQYF
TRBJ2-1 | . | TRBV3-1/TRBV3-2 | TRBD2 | TGTGCCAGCAGCCAATCCCTCGGCAGGGCTAGCGGGGGATATAAAGTGCGGTTCTTC | CASSQSLGRASGGYKVRFF
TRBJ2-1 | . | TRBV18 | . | TGTGCCAGCTCACCACCGTTTGCAGGGAGTAGAAATGAGCAGTTCTTC | CASSPPFAGSRNEQFF
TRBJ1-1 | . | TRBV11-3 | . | TGTGCCAGCAGCTTACTGGGCATGAACACTGAAGCTTTCTTT | CASSLLGMNTEAFF
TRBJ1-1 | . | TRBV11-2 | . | TGTGCCAGCAGCATGGACGGGAACACTGAAGCTTTCTTT | CASSMDGNTEAFF
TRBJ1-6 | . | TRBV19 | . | TGTGCCAGTAGTATCGGCAGGGGAAGCTCCTATAATTCACCCCTCCACTTT | CASSIGRGSSYNSPLHF
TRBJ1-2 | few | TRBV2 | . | TGTGCCAGCCCCCCGGGGGGGGTGAGGTACTATGGCTACACCTTC | CASPPGGVRYYGYTF
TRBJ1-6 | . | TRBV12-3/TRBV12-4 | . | TGTGCCAGCAGGGGGGGTATCTCACCCCTCCACTTT | CASRGGISPLHF
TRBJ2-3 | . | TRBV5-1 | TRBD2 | TGCGCCAGCAGCTGGGCGGCGGGAGCGGGGGCATCAGATACGCAGTATTTT | CASSWAAGAGASDTQYF
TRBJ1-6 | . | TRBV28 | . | TGTGCCAGCAGTTCCCCCGTGGGCTCACCCCTCCACTTT | CASSSPVGSPLHF
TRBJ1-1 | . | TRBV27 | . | TGTGCCAGCAGTTTATTAACCGAGGGGACTGAAGCTTTCTTT | CASSLLTEGTEAFF
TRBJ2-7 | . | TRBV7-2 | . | TGTGCCAGCAGCTTACCGGGACGGAACTACGAGCAGTACTTC | CASSLPGRNYEQYF
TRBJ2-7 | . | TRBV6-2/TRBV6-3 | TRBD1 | TGTGCCAGCACCCCGGGACAGTTCAGCGAGCAGTACTTC | CASTPGQFSEQYF
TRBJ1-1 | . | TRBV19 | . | TGTGCCAGTAGTATCCGGGGGGTCGCGAACACTGAAGCTTTCTTT | CASSIRGVANTEAFF
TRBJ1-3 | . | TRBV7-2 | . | TGTGCCAGCAGCTTATCTGTAATCGGAAACACCATATATTTT | CASSLSVIGNTIYF
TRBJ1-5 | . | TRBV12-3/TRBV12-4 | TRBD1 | TGTGCCAGCAGCCCGACAGGGCGGCAGCCCCAGCATTTT | CASSPTGRQPQHF
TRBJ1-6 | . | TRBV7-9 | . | TGTGCCAGCAAGGGGGGCTCCTATAATTCACCCCTCCACTTT | CASKGGSYNSPLHF
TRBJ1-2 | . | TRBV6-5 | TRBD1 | TGTGCCAGCAGTTACTCGACGACAGGGGGCCGGTATGGCTACACCTTC | CASSYSTTGGRYGYTF
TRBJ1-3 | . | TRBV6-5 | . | TGTGCCAGCAGTTACGTTGGGGGAGGTGGAAACACCATATATTTT | CASSYVGGGGNTIYF
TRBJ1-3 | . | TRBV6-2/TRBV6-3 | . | TGTGCCAGCAGTTACTCGGGTGCTACCGACTCTGGAAACACCATATATTTT | CASSYSGATDSGNTIYF
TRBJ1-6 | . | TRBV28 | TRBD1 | TGTGCCAGCAGCTCGGGACAGGCCAGCGGATCACCCCTCCACTTT | CASSSGQASGSPLHF
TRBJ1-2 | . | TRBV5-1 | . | TGCGCCAGCAGCTTGACGGGATCGACCGGAGTCGATGGCTACACCTTC | CASSLTGSTGVDGYTF
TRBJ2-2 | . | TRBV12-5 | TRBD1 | TGTGCTAGTGGTTTATTGACAGGGACCGGGGAGCTGTTTTTT | CASGLLTGTGELFF
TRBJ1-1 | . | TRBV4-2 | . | TGTGCCAGCAGCCTAGGGGCCTCGGGGAACACTGAAGCTTTCTTT | CASSLGASGNTEAFF
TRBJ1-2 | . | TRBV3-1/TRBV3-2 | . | TGTGCCAGCAGCCAACGGGGAGAGAACTATGGCTACACCTTC | CASSQRGENYGYTF
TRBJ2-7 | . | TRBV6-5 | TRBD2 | TGTGCCAGCACCAAACGGGGACTAGCTTCCAACGAGCAGTACTTC | CASTKRGLASNEQYF
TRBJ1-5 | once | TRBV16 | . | TGTGCCAGCAGCCCCCTCCCGCATAGCAATCAGCCCCAGCATTTT | CASSPLPHSNQPQHF
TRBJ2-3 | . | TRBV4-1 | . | TGCGCCAGCAGCCCCCTCACCGGGGGGCGTTCAGATACGCAGTATTTT | CASSPLTGGRSDTQYF
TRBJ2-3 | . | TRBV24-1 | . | TGTGCCACCAGCGATAACAGGGTTAGCACAGATACGCAGTATTTT | CATSDNRVSTDTQYF
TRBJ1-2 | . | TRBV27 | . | TGTGCCAGCAGTTTATCAGTCTCTAACTATGGCTACACCTTC | CASSLSVSNYGYTF
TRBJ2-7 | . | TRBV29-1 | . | TGCAGCGTCCGAGGACAGAGGCCATTGGGCTCCTACGAGCAGTACTTC | CSVRGQRPLGSYEQYF
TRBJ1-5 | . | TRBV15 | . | TGTGCCACCAGCAGAGATAAGGCAGGAAGTCGGCATTTT | CATSRDKAGSRHF
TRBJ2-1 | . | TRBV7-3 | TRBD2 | TGTGCCAGCAGCTTAAGTAGCGGGGCCTATGAGCAGTTCTTC | CASSLSSGAYEQFF